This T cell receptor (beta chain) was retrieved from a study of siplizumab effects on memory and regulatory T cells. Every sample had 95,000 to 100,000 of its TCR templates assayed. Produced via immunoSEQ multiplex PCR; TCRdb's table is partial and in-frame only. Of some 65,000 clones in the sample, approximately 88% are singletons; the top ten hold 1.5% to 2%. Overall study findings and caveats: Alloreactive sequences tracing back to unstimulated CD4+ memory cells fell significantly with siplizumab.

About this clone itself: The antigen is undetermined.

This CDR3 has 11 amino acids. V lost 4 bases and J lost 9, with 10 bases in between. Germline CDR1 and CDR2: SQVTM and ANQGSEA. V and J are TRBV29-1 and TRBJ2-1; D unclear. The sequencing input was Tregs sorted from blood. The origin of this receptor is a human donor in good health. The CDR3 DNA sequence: TGCAGCGTTGCCTTAATAAGTGAGCAGTTCTTC. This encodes CSVALISEQFF.